Included here is one TCR beta chain sequence, with context. Its antigen is currently unknown. These data belong to a study of OX40 agonist ivuxolimab in advanced cancers. Study-level information: Ivuxolimab was administered intravenously to patients at 0.01 to 10 mg/kg every 2 weeks. Patients assigned to dose escalation were diagnosed with hepatocellular carcinoma, melanoma, renal cell or head and neck cancer.

The method was immunoSEQ multiplex PCR; TCRdb's version includes in-frame clones alone and lacks a portion of them. The sample includes 60,000 to 85,000 clones, roughly four fifths of them seen just once. CDR3 size: 13 residues. Germline CDR1 MNHNS, CDR2 SASEGT. V lost 6 bases and J lost 5, with 13 bases in between. Findings of the study overall: In the 0.1 to 3.0 mg/kg range, CD4+ and CD8+ blood T cells had expanded clonally by week 6. Average numbers of expanded clones were greater in CD8+ T cells than in CD4+.

The V and J genes are TRBV6-1 and TRBJ1-1; a possible D gene is TRBD1 (6 bases). The material sequenced was CD4+ or CD8+ T cells sorted from blood, taken in a trial of the OX40 agonist ivuxolimab. The sequence derives from an adult with an advanced solid tumor such as melanoma, head and neck, liver or kidney cancer. CDR3: CASRGKGGTEAFF. The DNA of the CDR3 is TGTGCCAGCAGGGGGAAGGGGGGAACTGAAGCTTTCTTT.